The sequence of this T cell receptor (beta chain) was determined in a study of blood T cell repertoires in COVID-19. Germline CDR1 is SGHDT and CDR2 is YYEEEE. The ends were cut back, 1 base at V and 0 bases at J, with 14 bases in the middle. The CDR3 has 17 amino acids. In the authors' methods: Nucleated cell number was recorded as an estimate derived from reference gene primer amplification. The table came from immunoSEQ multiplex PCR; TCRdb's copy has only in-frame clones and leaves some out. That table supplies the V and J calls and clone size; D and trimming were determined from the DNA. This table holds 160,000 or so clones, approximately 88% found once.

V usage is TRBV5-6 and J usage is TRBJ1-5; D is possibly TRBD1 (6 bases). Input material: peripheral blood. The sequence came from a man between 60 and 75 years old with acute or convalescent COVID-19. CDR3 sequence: CASSLYSGQFSNQPQHF. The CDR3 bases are TGTGCCAGCAGCTTGTACTCCGGACAGTTTAGCAATCAGCCCCAGCATTTT. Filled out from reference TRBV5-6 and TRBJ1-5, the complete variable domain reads DAGVTQSPTHLIKTRGQQVTLRCSPKSGHDTVSWYQQALGQGPQFIFQYYEEEERQRGNFPDRFSGHQFPNYSSELNVNALLLGDSALYLCASSLYSGQFSNQPQHFGDGTRLSIL.